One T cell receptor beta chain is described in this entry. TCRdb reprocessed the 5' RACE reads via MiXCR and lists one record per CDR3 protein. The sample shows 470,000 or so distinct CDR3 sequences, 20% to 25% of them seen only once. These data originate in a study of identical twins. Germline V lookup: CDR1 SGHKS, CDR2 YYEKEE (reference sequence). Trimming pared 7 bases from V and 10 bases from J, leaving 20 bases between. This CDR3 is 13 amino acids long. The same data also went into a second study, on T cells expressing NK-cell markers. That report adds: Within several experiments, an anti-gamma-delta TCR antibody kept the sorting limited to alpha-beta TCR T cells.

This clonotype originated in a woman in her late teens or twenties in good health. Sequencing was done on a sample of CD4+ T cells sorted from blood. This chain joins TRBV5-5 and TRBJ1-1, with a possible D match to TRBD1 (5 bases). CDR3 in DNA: TGTGCCAGCCGGGGGATGAGTGAGCGGGTAGCTTTCTTT. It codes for CASRGMSERVAFF.